The source of this T cell receptor (beta chain) is a study of T cell changes during pregnancy in multiple sclerosis. Method: immunoSEQ multiplex PCR; TCRdb's copy keeps in-frame clones and lacks some. This sample has approximately 60,000 clones, with approximately 90% found just once. V lost 0 bases and J 3 bases, leaving 10 bases between the germline ends. The CDR3 sequence is 15 residues long. Germline V lookup: CDR1 SGHRS, CDR2 YFSETQ. The clonotype comes from a female donor in good health, enrolled as a control in a pregnancy study. Specimen: peripheral blood, collected after pregnancy. The chain joins TRBV5-1 to TRBJ1-3; a possible D gene is TRBD1 (6 bases). The CDR3 is CASSLVQGYGNTIYF. CDR3 DNA sequence: TGCGCCAGCAGCTTGGTACAGGGTTATGGAAACACCATATATTTT.